The 23 T cell receptor beta chains below all came from one sample that was sequenced in a study of T-cell reconstitution after alpha-beta-depleted transplantation in children. The authors prepared the TCRbeta library with unique molecular identifiers. TCRdb analysed the PCR reads with MiXCR anew, one entry per CDR3 protein. This table has 450,000 to 550,000 distinct CDR3 sequences, 9.5% to 12% appearing once. This specimen consisted of PBMCs, mostly from graft donor cells, obtained 180 days after TCRalphabeta/CD19-depleted stem cell transplant. The receptors derive from a female patient aged 2-15 years who had a stem cell transplant for aplastic anemia, so the T cells may come from the graft donor.

This clonotype was picked up many times. This chain links TRBV27 with TRBJ2-1, with D perhaps TRBD1 (6 bases). This CDR3 has 12 residues. Germline lookup yields CDR1 MNHEY and CDR2 SMNVEV (reference sequence). V was pared by 6 bases and J by 10 bases, with 13 bases between. CDR3 in amino acids: CASSLTGSEQFF. In nucleotides, the CDR3 is TGTGCCAGCAGCCTTACAGGGTCAGAGCAGTTCTTC.

Ten or more counts support this clonotype. The rearrangement links TRBV7-3 to TRBJ2-5, with 8 bases identical to TRBD2. This CDR3 spans 16 amino acids. The V segment lost 0 bases and the J segment 6 bases; nucleotides outside the gene matches: 9. Germline CDR1 reads SGHTA; CDR2 reads FQGTGA. The CDR3 loop reads CASSLTAGGGQKTQYF. In DNA form, the CDR3 reads TGTGCCAGCAGCTTAACGGCCGGGGGGGGTCAGAAGACCCAGTACTTC.

This clonotype has only a few counts. The rearrangement links TRBV20-1 to TRBJ2-7; 9 nucleotides align to TRBD1. The CDR3 contains 12 residues. Germline loops: CDR1 DFQATT, CDR2 SNEGSKA (reference sequence). With 4 bases clipped from V and 3 bases from J, the junction kept 1 base outside the gene matches. In nucleotides, the CDR3 is TGCAGTGCTACGGGACAGGGCTACGAGCAGTACTTC. Translation gives CSATGQGYEQYF.

The sample holds a few counts of this clonotype. This chain links TRBV7-2 with TRBJ2-7, with unresolved D. Germline CDR1 is SGHTA and CDR2 is FQGNSA. The CDR3 totals 13 residues. V lost 2 bases to trimming and J lost 7 bases, with 12 bases between them. The DNA of the CDR3 is TGTGCCAGCAGCTTATGGTCCTATTCTGAGCAGTACGTC. It translates to CASSLWSYSEQYV.

This clonotype was seen repeatedly, ten times or more. The rearrangement links TRBV29-1 to TRBJ2-1; no definite D call. Germline V gene lookup returns CDR1 SQVTM and CDR2 ANQGSEA. The ends were cut back, 6 bases at V and 5 bases at J, with 17 bases in the middle. CDR3 length equals 14 residues. This CDR3 is CSVKAYHPDNEQFF. For the CDR3, the DNA is TGCAGCGTCAAGGCCTATCACCCAGACAATGAGCAGTTCTTC.

This rearrangement joins TRBV7-9 to TRBJ2-2, with D hard to call. The V end lost 3 bases, the J end lost 5 bases, and 4 bases lay between the germline ends. CDR1 SEHNR and CDR2 FQNEAQ come from the germline V gene (reference sequence). This CDR3 is 12 amino acids long. As DNA, the CDR3 is TGTGCCAGCAGCTTGGAAACCGGGGAGCTGTTTTTT. Protein: CASSLETGELFF.

This sequence joins TRBV12-3 or TRBV12-4 and TRBJ1-1; D remains unclear. This CDR3 region has 13 residues. V gave up 6 bases and J gave up 5 bases, with 13 bases separating them. The chain's CDR3 is CASRSSLGTEAFF. CDR3 nucleotide sequence: TGTGCCAGCAGGTCCTCGCTTGGTACTGAAGCTTTCTTT.

With regard to this clonotype: Since a much larger clone is just one base distant, this may be a read error. Likely a read error: the CDR3 ends without its conserved phenylalanine or tryptophan. J is TRBJ2-7 and V is TRBV5-6; TRBD1 might be the D (6 bases). This CDR3 is 14 amino acids long. Looked up from germline, CDR1 is SGHDT and CDR2 is YYEEEE. V lost 4 bases to trimming and J lost 2 bases, with 13 bases between them. CDR3 region: CASSALTGTYEQYS. CDR3 nucleotide sequence: TGTGCCAGCAGCGCGTTGACAGGTACCTACGAGCAGTACTCC.

There are a few counts of this clonotype. This chain joins TRBV20-1 and TRBJ2-1; D remains unclear. The CDR3 has 15 residues. Trimming removed 7 bases at V and 2 bases at J, with 18 bases between. Germline CDR1 is DFQATT and CDR2 is SNEGSKA (reference sequence). CDR3 sequence reads: CSELGLGSTYNEQFF. CDR3 in DNA: TGCAGTGAGTTGGGGTTGGGCAGTACCTACAATGAGCAGTTCTTC.

The chain joins TRBV5-1 to TRBJ2-1, with TRBD2 matching over 12 bases. Germline CDR1 and CDR2: SGHRS and YFSETQ. V lost 0 bases to trimming and J lost 5 bases; unmatched junction nucleotides: 9. The CDR3 covers 18 residues. Here the CDR3 reads CASSLAVLAGGLNNEQFF. The CDR3 bases are TGCGCCAGCAGCTTGGCCGTCCTAGCGGGAGGGCTAAACAATGAGCAGTTCTTC.

In regard to this clonotype: It may be a read error: a sequence one base away is much more abundant. The chain links TRBV29-1 to TRBJ2-7; the D is unclear. Germline assignment: CDR1 SQVTM and CDR2 ANQGSEA. The CDR3 is 15 residues long. The CDR3 loop is CSAEFGGTRPYEQYF. CDR3 DNA: TGCAGCGCTGAATTCGGCGGTACCCGTCCCTACGAGCAGTACTTC.

The count of this clonotype is one. The rearrangement links TRBV5-1 to TRBJ1-2, with D possibly TRBD1 on 6 matching bases. Trimming stripped 7 bases from V and 6 bases from J, with 13 bases between. The CDR3 is 12 residues long. Germline-derived CDR1 and CDR2 are SGHRS and YFSETQ. The CDR3 bases are TGCGCCAGCCGACCAGGGGCTAATGGCTACACCTTC. Protein product: CASRPGANGYTF.

V gene TRBV19 combines with J gene TRBJ1-2; TRBD1 aligns across 8 bases. Germline CDR1 LNHDA, CDR2 SQIVND (reference sequence). V lost 3 bases to trimming and J lost 7 bases; unmatched junction nucleotides: 7. There are 14 residues in the CDR3. The CDR3, as DNA: TGTGCCAGTAGTATGGACAGGGAGGTCCGTGGCTACACCTTC. Translation: CASSMDREVRGYTF. Full variable domain (missing parts from reference TRBV19 and TRBJ1-2): DGGITQSPKYLFRKEGQNVTLSCEQNLNHDAMYWYRQDPGQGLRLIYYSQIVNDFQKGDIAEGYSVSREKKESFPLTVTSAQKNPTAFYLCASSMDREVRGYTFGSGTRLTVV.

The rearrangement joins TRBV28 to TRBJ2-7; perhaps TRBD1 as D (6 bases). The CDR3 extends over 17 amino acids. Germline V gene sequence: CDR1 MDHEN, CDR2 SYDVKM. Deletions cut 1 base from V and 5 bases from J, with 21 bases between. CDR3 sequence (DNA): TGTGCCAGCAGTTTATTGGGCCCCTCTAACAGGGCTAACGAGCAGTACTTC. Its translation is CASSLLGPSNRANEQYF.

Many counts were recorded for this clonotype. V is TRBV20-1 and J is TRBJ1-1, with 9 bases aligning to TRBD1. The CDR3 length is 11 residues. The germline gives CDR1 DFQATT, CDR2 SNEGSKA (reference sequence). CDR3 sequence (DNA): TGCAGGGGACAGGGAGGCACTGAAGCTTTCTTT. Translated, it gives CRGQGGTEAFF.

The chain is built from TRBV5-1 and TRBJ2-5, with D possibly being TRBD2 (6 bases). Germline V gene data show CDR1 as SGHRS and CDR2 as YFSETQ. The CDR3 consists of 15 residues. The germline V and J ends were trimmed by 7 bases and 2 bases, with 18 bases remaining between them. CDR3 residues: CASRGGTGVQETQYF. The CDR3 DNA follows: TGCGCCAGCCGCGGAGGGACGGGGGTGCAAGAGACCCAGTACTTC.

This clonotype was seen repeatedly, ten times or more. The chain links TRBV12-3 or TRBV12-4 to TRBJ1-5; 7 bases are shared with TRBD1. J was trimmed by 4 bases and V by 5 bases; bases with no gene match: 5. This CDR3 spans 14 amino acids. This CDR3 is CASSPRDRNQPQHF. CDR3 nucleotides: TGTGCCAGCAGTCCAAGGGACAGAAATCAGCCCCAGCATTTT.

V usage is TRBV6-4 and J usage is TRBJ2-1, with TRBD2 matching over 15 bases. The CDR3 sequence is 19 residues long. The V segment lost 5 bases and the J segment 0 bases; nucleotides outside the gene matches: 8. Germline CDR1 and CDR2: MRHNA and SNTAGT. The CDR3, as DNA: TGTGCCAGCAGTCCAGGGACTAGCGGGAGGAGAAGCTCCTACAATGAGCAGTTCTTC. As protein: CASSPGTSGRRSSYNEQFF.

The chain combines TRBV11-2 with TRBJ2-5; the match to TRBD2 covers 11 bases. This CDR3 has 17 residues. V lost 4 bases to trimming and J lost 5 bases; unmatched junction nucleotides: 12. CDR1 SGHAT and CDR2 FQNNGV come from the germline V gene. In DNA form, the CDR3 reads TGTGCCAGCAGCTCAATGGGACTAGCGGCACCTACGGAGACCCAGTACTTC. Protein: CASSSMGLAAPTETQYF.

This clonotype was observed a few times. The gene calls are TRBV29-1 and TRBJ1-1; D remains unclear. The CDR3 spans 12 residues. CDR1 and CDR2 from the germline V gene are SQVTM and ANQGSEA. Trimming removed 5 bases from V and 1 base from J, with 8 bases in between. CDR3 DNA sequence: TGCAGCGTTCCCATTTCGAACACTGAAGCTTTCTTT. This encodes CSVPISNTEAFF.

This clonotype appeared many times. CDR3 loop: CASSHGPRGDYEQYV. In DNA form, the CDR3 reads TGTGCCAGCAGTCACGGGCCCCGTGGAGACTACGAGCAGTACGTC. V and J are TRBV6-2 or TRBV6-3 and TRBJ2-7; D call uncertain. V gave up 5 bases and J gave up 3 bases, with 17 bases separating them. The CDR3 is 15 residues long. CDR1 MNHEY and CDR2 SVGEGT come from the germline V gene.

This clonotype was seen ten or more times. The CDR3, as DNA: TGCAGTGCTAGGCAGAATGAAAAACTGTTTTTT. Translated, it gives CSARQNEKLFF. The J gene is TRBJ1-4, the V gene TRBV20-1, with D unresolved. Germline loops: CDR1 DFQATT, CDR2 SNEGSKA (reference sequence). V lost 3 bases and J 5 bases, leaving 4 bases between the germline ends. CDR3 length equals 11 residues.

The V gene is TRBV21-1, the J gene TRBJ2-2. TRBV21-1 is termed a pseudogene. This CDR3 region has 16 residues. CDR3 protein: CASSKGSSANTGELFF. In DNA form, the CDR3 reads TGTGCCAGCAGCAAAGGATCCTCGGCGAACACCGGGGAGCTGTTTTTT.